Following are 18 T cell receptor beta chains from one sample sequenced in a study of cytomegalovirus exposure and HLA in healthy donors. This PCR relied on a set of 60 Vbeta primers and 13 Jbeta primers. Generated by immunoSEQ multiplex PCR, the TCRdb table keeps only in-frame clones and is missing some. Here the sample spans around 300,000 clones, just over 70% being singletons. The sample comprised PBMCs. The receptors originated from a female donor in good health and CMV-seronegative.

A single count supports this clone. V usage is TRBV6-1 and J usage is TRBJ2-7; 12 bases map to TRBD2. The CDR3 is 15 amino acids. From germline, CDR1 is MNHNS and CDR2 SASEGT. Losses at the gene ends were 1 base for V and 6 bases for J; bases not matched to a gene: 4. CDR3 sequence (DNA): TGTGCCAGCAGTGAAGGACCGACTAGCGGGAGCGAGCAGTACTTC. As protein: CASSEGPTSGSEQYF.

This sequence joins TRBV11-1 and TRBJ1-1; D may be TRBD1 (5 bases). V lost 5 bases and J 2 bases, leaving 18 bases between the germline ends. The CDR3 is 16 residues long. Germline V gives CDR1 SGHAT, CDR2 FQDESV (reference sequence). The CDR3 nucleotides read TGTGCCAGCAGCGGCAGGGTCCGAAACCCAAACACTGAAGCTTTCTTT. Amino acid sequence: CASSGRVRNPNTEAFF.

In its sample, this clone was seen a few times. The chain uses TRBV10-3 and TRBJ2-3; D unclear. The CDR3 has 12 amino acids. Per germline, CDR1 ENHRY and CDR2 SYGVKD. Between the trimmed V and J ends, which lost 11 bases and 2 bases, there was a span of 11 bases. This CDR3 is CAANENTDTQYF. As DNA, the CDR3 is TGTGCCGCCAACGAGAACACAGATACGCAGTATTTT.

The chain combines TRBV7-8 with TRBJ1-2; no clear D. Trimming stripped 5 bases from V and 5 bases from J, with 9 bases between. This CDR3 has 12 residues. Germline V gene data show CDR1 as SGHVS and CDR2 as FQNEAQ. CDR3 DNA: TGTGCCAGCAGCGCGGGGATTTATGGCTACACCTTC. Its protein is CASSAGIYGYTF. Complete variable domain (other parts from reference TRBV7-8 and TRBJ1-2): GAGVSQSPRYKVAKRGQDVALRCDPISGHVSLFWYQQALGQGPEFLTYFQNEAQLDKSGLPSDRFFAERPEGSVSTLKIQRTQQEDSAVYLCASSAGIYGYTFGSGTRLTVV.

This clone was seen a few times. V gene TRBV25-1 combines with J gene TRBJ2-6; tentatively, D is TRBD1 (5 bases). The CDR3 consists of 14 residues. Per the germline V gene, CDR1 is MGHDK and CDR2 is SYGVNS. The germline V and J ends were trimmed by 6 bases and 4 bases, with 10 bases remaining between them. CDR3 nucleotide sequence: TGTGCCAGCAGGGGGCCAGCGGGGGCCAACGTCCTGACTTTC. It translates to CASRGPAGANVLTF.

This chain connects TRBV6-4 to TRBJ2-1; possible D gene TRBD1, 5 bases. The length of the CDR3 is 16 residues. The germline gives CDR1 MRHNA, CDR2 SNTAGT. The ends were cut back, 0 bases at V and 0 bases at J, with 9 bases in the middle. CDR3: CASSDSGHSSYNEQFF. The CDR3 DNA reads as TGTGCCAGCAGTGACTCGGGGCATAGCTCCTACAATGAGCAGTTCTTC.

The sample holds a few counts of this clone. This rearrangement joins TRBV9 to TRBJ1-2; 11 nucleotides align to TRBD1. CDR3 length equals 15 residues. Germline assignment: CDR1 SGDLS and CDR2 YYNGEE. Trimming at V came to 4 bases and at J to 7 bases, leaving 9 bases not matched to a gene. The chain's CDR3 is CASSSGGTGGIGYTF. In nucleotides, the CDR3 is TGTGCCAGCAGCAGCGGGGGGACAGGGGGAATTGGCTACACCTTC.

The chain combines TRBV6-5 with TRBJ2-1, with D hard to call. Germline V gives CDR1 MNHEY, CDR2 SVGAGI. Trimming shortened V by 5 bases and J by 0 bases, and 11 bases separated the two germline ends. The CDR3 covers 15 residues. Here the CDR3 DNA reads TGTGCCAGCAGTCGTCCGGGTAGCTCCTACAATGAGCAGTTCTTC. It translates to CASSRPGSSYNEQFF.

The chain has TRBV7-9 and TRBJ1-4; the match to TRBD1 covers 11 bases. The CDR3 runs 14 residues. Germline V gene sequence: CDR1 SEHNR, CDR2 FQNEAQ (reference sequence). V gave up 5 bases and J gave up 6 bases; unmatched junction bases: 2. The CDR3 DNA sequence: TGTGCCAGCAGCCGGGACAGGGGGGATGAAAAACTGTTTTTT. Translation: CASSRDRGDEKLFF.

The rearrangement joins TRBV4-1 to TRBJ2-1, with TRBD1 matching over 9 bases. CDR1 MGHRA and CDR2 YSYEKL come from the germline V gene. The CDR3 has 19 residues. V dropped 4 bases and J dropped 2; count of bases not matched to a gene: 15. The CDR3 reads CASSPGLRARQGAYNEQFF. Here the CDR3 DNA reads TGCGCCAGCAGCCCAGGTCTAAGAGCTCGACAGGGGGCCTACAATGAGCAGTTCTTC.

V usage is TRBV7-7 and J usage is TRBJ2-1; D gene uncertain. The length of the CDR3 is 15 residues. Germline V gene lookup returns CDR1 SSHAT and CDR2 FNYEAQ (reference sequence). Trimming removed 3 bases at V and 0 bases at J, with 9 bases between. The CDR3 here is CASSFELSSYNEQFF. CDR3 DNA sequence: TGTGCCAGCAGCTTCGAACTCTCCTCCTACAATGAGCAGTTCTTC.

Note on this clone: At one end the junction does not follow the germline gene, possibly because of a read error. The chain joins TRBV7-9 to TRBJ2-7; D remains ambiguous. CDR3 length equals 12 residues. CDR1 is SEHNR, CDR2 FQNEAQ, per germline (reference sequence). CDR3 nucleotides: TGTTCCAGCAGCCCGGTATCCTACGAGCAGTACTTC. This sequence encodes CSSSPVSYEQYF. The variable domain in full, with the rest retrieved from reference TRBV7-9 and TRBJ2-7, is DTGVSQNPRHKITKRGQNVTFRCDPISEHNRLYWYRQTLGQGPEFLTYFQNEAQLEKSRLLSDRFSAERPKGSFSTLEIQRTEQGDSAMYLCSSSPVSYEQYFGPGTRLTVT.

This clone has a handful of counts. The same CDR3 arises from other DNA sequences in this sample as well. J is TRBJ2-7 and V is TRBV5-1; TRBD2 might be the D (5 bases). CDR1 is SGHRS, CDR2 YFSETQ, per germline. CDR3 length: 15 residues. The V end was cut by 0 bases, the J end by 2 bases, with 12 bases between. CDR3 residues: CASSLGGLATYEQYF. Here the CDR3 DNA reads TGCGCCAGCAGCTTGGGCGGGTTAGCGACCTACGAGCAGTACTTC.

This rearrangement joins TRBV2 to TRBJ2-6, with D hard to call. This CDR3 has 16 amino acids. V shed 1 base and J shed 0 bases, with 7 bases lying between them. The germline gives CDR1 SNHLY, CDR2 FYNNEI. The CDR3 spells CASSEVVSSGANVLTF. In DNA, the CDR3 is TGTGCCAGCAGTGAAGTAGTAAGCTCTGGGGCCAACGTCCTGACTTTC.

The CDR3 is CASSRLAGAGYEQYF. CDR3 sequence (DNA): TGTGCCAGCAGCCGACTAGCGGGCGCGGGCTACGAGCAGTACTTC. The J gene is TRBJ2-5, the V gene TRBV5-6; TRBD2 agrees at 10 bases. The DNA end lines up better with TRBJ2-7; the J call may be wrong. The V gene's germline CDR1 is SGHDT and CDR2 YYEEEE. The length of the CDR3 is 15 residues.

A word on this clone: The sample carries other DNA sequences with the same CDR3. The gene calls are TRBV18 and TRBJ1-2; TRBD1 aligns across 10 bases. The CDR3 totals 13 residues. Germline CDR1 is KGHSH and CDR2 is LQKENI. V shed 3 bases and J 6 bases; nucleotides not matched to a gene: 1. The CDR3 here is CASSPGQGDGYTF. CDR3 in DNA: TGTGCCAGCTCACCTGGACAGGGGGATGGCTACACCTTC.

The rearrangement uses TRBV5-1 and TRBJ2-2; D is possibly TRBD1 (5 bases). The CDR3 consists of 14 residues. V gave up 0 bases and J gave up 4 bases, with 7 bases separating them. The germline CDR1 and CDR2 sequences are SGHRS and YFSETQ. The DNA of the CDR3 is TGCGCCAGCAGCTTGGATGGGGCCACCGGGGAGCTGTTTTTT. Translating gives CASSLDGATGELFF.

V usage is TRBV6-1 and J usage is TRBJ1-5; D is undetermined. Trimming cost V 8 bases and J 1 base, with 15 bases left between them. The CDR3 covers 15 residues. CDR1 and CDR2 from the germline V gene are MNHNS and SASEGT. Here the CDR3 reads CASAELDRSNQPQHF. In nucleotides, the CDR3 is TGTGCCAGCGCGGAATTGGATCGAAGCAATCAGCCCCAGCATTTT.